A single TCR beta chain is shown here with its context. Antigen specificity is unknown. The CDR3 runs 14 residues. Germline V gene sequence: CDR1 SGHRS, CDR2 YFSETQ. Trimming left V 2 bases short and J 4 bases short, with 9 bases between. Every patient underwent thyroid surgery untreated. Via MiXCR, TCRdb re-called the PCR reads. The sample holds about 4,600 clones, roughly a fifth seen once. The data originate from a study of metastatic and nonmetastatic thyroid tumors. Overall study context: Where malignant and benign thyroid patients were concerned, repertoires were compared across blood and tumor or nodule tissue. Study-wide points: Reports indicated that malignant thyroid tumors showed significantly higher TCR beta diversity than benign nodules did, in blood and tumor.

V usage is TRBV5-1 and J usage is TRBJ2-2; possibly TRBD2 for D (6 bases). This receptor was obtained from a male donor with papillary thyroid cancer or a benign thyroid nodule (not recorded which). Some clones in this sample may be carry-over from other donors' samples. Sequenced sample: adjacent normal tissue. The CDR3 loop reads CASSFGGITGELFF. The CDR3 DNA follows: TGCGCCAGCAGCTTTGGGGGGATCACCGGGGAGCTGTTTTTT. The full variable domain, with the rest looked up from reference TRBV5-1 and TRBJ2-2, is KAGVTQTPRYLIKTRGQQVTLSCSPISGHRSVSWYQQTPGQGLQFLFEYFSETQRNKGNFPGRFSGRQFSNSRSEMNVSTLELGDSALYLCASSFGGITGELFFGEGSRLTVL.